Listed below are T cell receptor beta chains from one sample, sequenced in a study of cytomegalovirus exposure and HLA in healthy donors. Method: immunoSEQ multiplex PCR; TCRdb's copy keeps in-frame clones and lacks some. The repertoire holds a few hundred thousand clones, with 80% to 90% as singletons. Sequenced input: PBMCs. The receptors shown here come from a woman under 30 in good health and CMV-seronegative. CDR3s include the opening cysteine and the closing phenylalanine or tryptophan. D genes are given only for firm matches. The size of a clone is reported for some rows only, either as once, few or many, or as a class for expanded clones.

CDR3nt: TGTGCCATCAACCCAGCGGGGGGGCGAGGGGGCAATGAGCAGTTCTTC
CDR3aa: CAINPAGGRGGNEQFF
j_gene: TRBJ2-1
len: 16
d_gene: TRBD2
v_gene: TRBV10-3
abundance: .

CDR3nt: TGTGCCAGCAGCTCCCCCTCGTCTGGGGCCAACGTCCTGACTTTC
CDR3aa: CASSSPSSGANVLTF
j_gene: TRBJ2-6
len: 15
d_gene: .
v_gene: TRBV7-9
abundance: few

CDR3nt: TGTGCCACCAGCGGCCCGTCAGTACGCGAGCAGTACTTC
CDR3aa: CATSGPSVREQYF
j_gene: TRBJ2-7
len: 13
d_gene: .
v_gene: TRBV15
abundance: .

CDR3nt: TGTGCCAGCAGTTACTCTGGGACAGCGTACTACTATGGCTACACCTTC
CDR3aa: CASSYSGTAYYYGYTF
j_gene: TRBJ1-2
len: 16
d_gene: TRBD1
v_gene: TRBV6-5
abundance: .

CDR3nt: TGTGCCAGCAGCTTATCCACGGGCACTGAAGCTTTCTTT
CDR3aa: CASSLSTGTEAFF
j_gene: TRBJ1-1
len: 13
d_gene: .
v_gene: TRBV11-3
abundance: .

CDR3nt: TGTGCCAGCAGCTTAACTAGGCAGGGCTTAGGGTCACCCCTCCACTTT
CDR3aa: CASSLTRQGLGSPLHF
j_gene: TRBJ1-6
len: 16
d_gene: .
v_gene: TRBV7-3
abundance: once

CDR3nt: TGTGCCAGCAGCGTAAGGGGCGGGGGGGATGATACGCAGTATTTT
CDR3aa: CASSVRGGGDDTQYF
j_gene: TRBJ2-3
len: 15
d_gene: TRBD2
v_gene: TRBV9
abundance: .

CDR3nt: TGTGCCAGCAGCTTGGCGGGGGGCCTAGAGACCCAGTACTTC
CDR3aa: CASSLAGGLETQYF
j_gene: TRBJ2-5
len: 14
d_gene: .
v_gene: TRBV5-6
abundance: .

CDR3nt: TGCAGCGCCCCGGGAGGGGCGCCGGAGACCCAGTACTTC
CDR3aa: CSAPGGAPETQYF
j_gene: TRBJ2-5
len: 13
d_gene: TRBD2
v_gene: TRBV29-1
abundance: .

CDR3nt: TGCGCCAGCAGTACCGGACAGGGTTTGGCTTACGAGCAGTACTTC
CDR3aa: CASSTGQGLAYEQYF
j_gene: TRBJ2-7
len: 15
d_gene: TRBD1
v_gene: TRBV10-2
abundance: .

CDR3nt: TGTGCCAGCAGTAAACTAGCGGGGGGCCTACAAGAGACCCAGTACTTC
CDR3aa: CASSKLAGGLQETQYF
j_gene: TRBJ2-5
len: 16
d_gene: TRBD2
v_gene: TRBV25-1
abundance: once

CDR3nt: TGTGCCAGCAGCCAAGATCCTACGCCCATAGCGGGGGCCTCCTACGAGCAGTACTTC
CDR3aa: CASSQDPTPIAGASYEQYF
j_gene: TRBJ2-7
len: 19
d_gene: TRBD2
v_gene: TRBV4-2
abundance: .

CDR3nt: TGTGCCAGCAGCTTCTTAAGCCTTAATTCCCCCCTCCACTTT
CDR3aa: CASSFLSLNSPLHF
j_gene: TRBJ1-6
len: 14
d_gene: .
v_gene: TRBV5-7
abundance: .

CDR3nt: TGTGCCAGTACCCTTGAGGGCTCACTGAATCAGCCCCAGCATTTT
CDR3aa: CASTLEGSLNQPQHF
j_gene: TRBJ1-5
len: 15
d_gene: .
v_gene: TRBV19
abundance: .

CDR3nt: TGTGCCAGCAGCAATGACAGGGCCGTCCATGGCTACACCTTC
CDR3aa: CASSNDRAVHGYTF
j_gene: TRBJ1-2
len: 14
d_gene: TRBD1
v_gene: TRBV5-6
abundance: .

CDR3nt: TGTGCCAGCAGCCCAGGACTCGCCGGAGGGCTGTTTTTT
CDR3aa: CASSPGLAGGLFF
j_gene: TRBJ1-4
len: 13
d_gene: .
v_gene: TRBV9
abundance: .

CDR3nt: TGCGCCAGCAGCTGGTCCGGGACAGGTTCCTACGAGCAGTACTTC
CDR3aa: CASSWSGTGSYEQYF
j_gene: TRBJ2-7
len: 15
d_gene: TRBD1
v_gene: TRBV5-1
abundance: .

CDR3nt: TGTGCCAGCAAGCCCTCCCCGGGTGCCTACGAGCAGTACTTC
CDR3aa: CASKPSPGAYEQYF
j_gene: TRBJ2-7
len: 14
d_gene: .
v_gene: TRBV27
abundance: .

CDR3nt: TGTGCCAGCAGCGGCCGGGACAGGTTGAACTATGGCTACACCTTC
CDR3aa: CASSGRDRLNYGYTF
j_gene: TRBJ1-2
len: 15
d_gene: TRBD1
v_gene: TRBV7-9
abundance: once

CDR3nt: TGTGCCTGGGGACAGGGCCAATCGTCCGAGCAGTACTTC
CDR3aa: CAWGQGQSSEQYF
j_gene: TRBJ2-7
len: 13
d_gene: TRBD1
v_gene: TRBV30
abundance: .

CDR3nt: TGTGCCAGCAGCACGCCCGTTGAGTCACCCCTCCACTTT
CDR3aa: CASSTPVESPLHF
j_gene: TRBJ1-6
len: 13
d_gene: .
v_gene: TRBV7-9
abundance: .

CDR3nt: TGTGCCAGCAGTTACTCTAGACAGCTCTATAATTCACCCCTCCACTTT
CDR3aa: CASSYSRQLYNSPLHF
j_gene: TRBJ1-6
len: 16
d_gene: .
v_gene: TRBV6-5
abundance: .